This TCR beta chain was obtained from a study of blood T cell repertoires in COVID-19. Across the whole study: Italy, Spain and the United States were the sources of the convalescent and acute COVID-19 samples. From T cells, B-cell-depleted T cells, or PBMCs came the material, which was cDNA or gDNA.

The CDR3 runs to 14 residues. Germline assignment: CDR1 DFQATT and CDR2 SNEGSKA (reference sequence). The junction had 11 bases not matched to a gene; V was cut back by 3 bases and J by 8 bases. Sequencing used immunoSEQ multiplex PCR; TCRdb keeps in-frame clones, though not all of them. The sample records hundreds of thousands of clones, around 87% being singletons. During active infection, Seattle patients enrolled and were then monitored through disease. This chain connects TRBV20-1 to TRBJ1-2, with 8 bases that match TRBD1. The sequenced sample consisted of peripheral blood. The TCR originated in a woman between 50 and 59 years old with COVID-19, enrolled during active disease. The CDR3 sequence is CSASSGRTGSGYTF. The CDR3 coding sequence is TGCAGTGCTAGTTCTGGGCGGACAGGGAGCGGCTACACCTTC.